Listed here are 25 T cell receptor beta chains from one sample, sequenced in a study of cytotoxic CD8 clonotypes in ibrutinib-treated CLL. TCRdb's copy holds only in-frame clones and misses some; the assay was immunoSEQ multiplex PCR. Of approximately 100,000 clones in the sample, approximately 78% are singletons; the top ten hold 32%. The material was PBMCs, obtained after 12 months of ibrutinib treatment. The receptors stem from a human donor with chronic lymphocytic leukemia.

The chain employs TRBV7-3 and TRBJ2-3; 8 bases agree with TRBD1. Trimming took 1 base from V and 4 from J; bases not matched to a gene: 4. In germline, CDR1 is SGHTA, CDR2 FQGTGA. CDR3 size: 15 residues. In nucleotides, the CDR3 is TGTGCCAGCAGCTTAATAGGACAGGGATCAGATACGCAGTATTTT. Protein product: CASSLIGQGSDTQYF.

V usage is TRBV14 and J usage is TRBJ2-5; D may be TRBD1 (6 bases). This CDR3 is 15 amino acids long. V was clipped by 1 base and J by 0 bases, with 9 bases between them. Germline CDR1 is SGHDN and CDR2 is FVKESK. The CDR3 is CASSQAGTYQETQYF. CDR3 in DNA: TGTGCCAGCAGCCAAGCTGGGACATACCAAGAGACCCAGTACTTC.

The V call is TRBV19, the J call TRBJ1-4; D might be TRBD1 (5 bases). The CDR3 runs 15 residues. Trimming left V 6 bases short and J 4 bases short, with 15 bases between. Germline CDR1 is LNHDA and CDR2 is SQIVND (reference sequence). CDR3 nucleotides: TGTGCCAGTAGGCAAGGGGAGGCTAATAATGAAAAACTGTTTTTT. Its protein is CASRQGEANNEKLFF.

V gene TRBV7-3 combines with J gene TRBJ2-1; 7 nucleotides match TRBD2. The CDR3 runs to 12 residues. CDR1 and CDR2 (germline): SGHTA, FQGTGA. V lost 2 bases, J lost 12 bases, and 4 bases stayed unmatched. The CDR3 protein is CASSLERGGQFF. In DNA form, the CDR3 reads TGTGCCAGCAGCTTAGAGCGGGGCGGGCAGTTCTTC.

This clone was counted once. The chain links TRBV19 to TRBJ2-2; TRBD1 aligns across 7 bases. This CDR3 is 14 amino acids long. The germline V gene has CDR1 LNHDA and CDR2 SQIVND (reference sequence). The ends lost 7 bases at V and 1 base at J; junction bases unmatched: 3. The CDR3 nucleotides are TGTGCCAGTAAGGACAGGTGGAACACCGGGGAGCTGTTTTTT. It specifies CASKDRWNTGELFF.

The genes are TRBV7-2 and TRBJ2-7; 8 bases are a match to TRBD2. CDR3 length: 15 amino acids. The junction had 10 bases not matched to a gene; V was cut back by 3 bases and J by 6 bases. CDR1 is SGHTA and CDR2 is FQGNSA in the germline V gene. DNA of the CDR3: TGTGCCAGCAGCTTTGCCTCCGGGACTAGAAGCGAGCAGTACTTC. This gives the protein CASSFASGTRSEQYF. The full variable domain, with the rest looked up from reference TRBV7-2 and TRBJ2-7, is GAGVSQSPSNKVTEKGKDVELRCDPISGHTALYWYRQSLGQGLEFLIYFQGNSAPDKSGLPSDRFSAERTGGSVSTLTIQRTQQEDSAVYLCASSFASGTRSEQYFGPGTRLTVT.

The V and J genes are TRBV5-1 and TRBJ2-3, with 13 bases matching TRBD2. This CDR3 contains 17 residues. Germline lookup yields CDR1 SGHRS and CDR2 YFSETQ. V dropped 4 bases and J dropped 6; count of bases not matched to a gene: 11. The CDR3 DNA reads TGCGCCAGCAGCGGGGGTGAGGGACTAGCGGGGTCGGATACGCAGTATTTT. Amino acid sequence: CASSGGEGLAGSDTQYF.

The chain has TRBV4-1 and TRBJ2-2; 7 bases are a match to TRBD1. The germline CDR1 and CDR2 sequences are MGHRA and YSYEKL. J gave up 7 bases and V 2 bases, and 13 bases lay outside the gene matches. The CDR3 length is 17 residues. CDR3 coding DNA: TGCGCCAGCAGCCAACTTCACAGGGGCAAAGACGGCGGGGAGCTGTTTTTT. This sequence encodes CASSQLHRGKDGGELFF.

The table lists this clone with a count of one. This chain uses TRBV29-1 with TRBJ2-1, with 8 bases matching TRBD2. Losses at the gene ends were 0 bases for V and 5 bases for J; bases not matched to a gene: 15. The length of the CDR3 is 18 residues. CDR1 and CDR2 (germline): SQVTM, ANQGSEA. CDR3 in DNA: TGCAGCGTTGAAGATTTTAGCGGGGCCGAAACTAGGAACAATGAGCAGTTCTTC. It encodes CSVEDFSGAETRNNEQFF.

The rearrangement links TRBV7-8 to TRBJ1-1; TRBD1 agrees at 7 bases. The CDR3 is 14 residues long. Losses at the gene ends were 4 bases for V and 1 base for J; bases not matched to a gene: 3. The germline CDR1 and CDR2 sequences are SGHVS and FQNEAQ. DNA for the CDR3: TGTGCCAGCAGCTCCCGGACAGGGAACACTGAAGCTTTCTTT. It yields the protein CASSSRTGNTEAFF.

The chain recombines TRBV5-6 with TRBJ2-7; a possible D gene is TRBD2 (5 bases). The CDR3 is 14 residues long. CDR1 and CDR2 (germline): SGHDT, YYEEEE. Deletions cut 5 bases from V and 2 bases from J, with 14 bases between. The CDR3 sequence is CASRVIDYAYEQYF. DNA of the CDR3: TGTGCCAGCAGGGTGATCGACTACGCCTACGAGCAGTACTTC.

This sequence joins TRBV7-2 and TRBJ1-2; D uncertain. Germline CDR1 and CDR2: SGHTA and FQGNSA. Trimming left V 1 base short and J 2 bases short, with 5 bases between. This CDR3 comprises 13 residues. The DNA of the CDR3 is TGTGCCAGCAGCTTAGAGTACAACTATGGCTACACCTTC. Its translation is CASSLEYNYGYTF.

This clone was observed a handful of times. The V call is TRBV30, the J call TRBJ1-4, with 8 bases lining up with TRBD1. The length of the CDR3 is 15 residues. Germline V gene data show CDR1 as GTSNPN and CDR2 as SVGIG (reference sequence). After removal of 4 bases from V and 4 bases from J, the junction contained 8 bases not matched to a gene. The CDR3 region is CAWTLAGTGNEKLFF. The CDR3 nucleotides read TGTGCCTGGACCCTAGCCGGGACAGGTAATGAAAAACTGTTTTTT.

The chain links TRBV7-3 to TRBJ2-3; the D is unclear. Per the germline V gene, CDR1 is SGHTA and CDR2 is FQGTGA. Trimming shortened V by 2 bases and J by 6 bases, and 6 bases separated the two germline ends. This CDR3 has 12 residues. The CDR3 nucleotides are TGTGCCAGCAGCTTAGATTTTGATACGCAGTATTTT. Translating it yields CASSLDFDTQYF.

The chain carries TRBV19 and TRBJ1-5, with 8 bases matching TRBD1. Germline CDR1 is LNHDA and CDR2 is SQIVND (reference sequence). The J segment lost 6 bases and the V segment lost 4 bases, leaving 8 bases of the junction unmatched. The length of the CDR3 is 15 residues. Written as DNA, the CDR3 is TGTGCCAGTAGTACGAAGACAGGGGCGACTCAGCCCCAGCATTTT. Residues: CASSTKTGATQPQHF.

This clone was detected only once. The rearrangement links TRBV7-2 to TRBJ1-3; the D gene is possibly TRBD1 (6 bases). Germline CDR1 and CDR2: SGHTA and FQGNSA. This CDR3 has 13 residues. V was clipped by 8 bases and J by 6 bases, with 14 bases between them. CDR3 DNA: TGTGCCAGCGCCGGGACACCAGAAAACACCATATATTTT. This encodes CASAGTPENTIYF.

The chain employs TRBV2 and TRBJ1-6; 10 bases align to TRBD1. Germline CDR1 SNHLY, CDR2 FYNNEI. With V trimmed by 6 bases and J by 10 bases, 9 bases remained unmatched. This CDR3 contains 15 residues. This CDR3 is CASSPIGTGESPLHF. DNA of the CDR3: TGTGCCAGCAGCCCAATCGGGACAGGGGAGTCACCCCTCCACTTT.

This chain links TRBV28 with TRBJ1-6; the match to TRBD1 covers 9 bases. The V gene end was trimmed by 7 bases and the J gene end by 6 bases; junction bases not matched to a gene: 7. Looked up from germline, CDR1 is MDHEN and CDR2 is SYDVKM. The CDR3 sequence is 15 residues long. Here the CDR3 DNA reads TGTGCCAGCACCCACAGGGGGCAGGGTAATTCACCCCTCCACTTT. Amino acid sequence: CASTHRGQGNSPLHF. Looking up the rest from reference TRBV28 and TRBJ1-6 gives the full variable domain: DVKVTQSSRYLVKRTGEKVFLECVQDMDHENMFWYRQDPGLGLRLIYFSYDVKMKEKGDIPEGYSVSREKKERFSLILESASTNQTSMYLCASTHRGQGNSPLHFGNGTRLTVT.

This chain uses TRBV19 with TRBJ2-7, with D possibly being TRBD1 (5 bases). The CDR3 covers 14 residues. Germline values: CDR1 LNHDA, CDR2 SQIVND (reference sequence). V shed 5 bases and J shed 3 bases, with 14 bases lying between them. The CDR3: CASSHGQGFYEQYF. In DNA, the CDR3 is TGTGCCAGTAGTCACGGTCAGGGTTTCTACGAGCAGTACTTC.

This chain joins TRBV5-1 and TRBJ2-6; D is ambiguous. The V gene lost 4 bases and the J gene lost 0 bases, with 11 bases spanning the gap. The germline gives CDR1 SGHRS, CDR2 YFSETQ. The CDR3 spans 16 residues. This CDR3 is CASSPRTDSGANVLTF. DNA for the CDR3: TGCGCCAGCAGCCCCAGGACCGACTCTGGGGCCAACGTCCTGACTTTC.

CDR3 sequence (DNA): TGTGCCAGCAGCGAGGCCAGGACAGGCCAAGAGACCCAGTACTTC. Protein sequence: CASSEARTGQETQYF. This chain joins TRBV13 and TRBJ2-5; 7 bases line up with TRBD1. The V segment lost 5 bases and the J segment 1 base; nucleotides outside the gene matches: 7. The V gene's germline CDR1 is PRHDT and CDR2 FYEKMQ (reference sequence). CDR3 length: 15 residues.

The chain links TRBV5-1 to TRBJ2-1, with 8 bases aligning to TRBD2. This CDR3 region has 15 residues. The germline gives CDR1 SGHRS, CDR2 YFSETQ. Germline trimming cut 2 bases from V and 6 bases from J; bases unmatched to any gene: 7. CDR3 in amino acids: CASSFGGATGNEQFF. DNA of the CDR3: TGCGCCAGCAGCTTCGGGGGGGCCACTGGCAATGAGCAGTTCTTC.

A remark on this clone: Sequence at one end of the junction differs from germline and may be a read error. The V call is TRBV5-4, the J call TRBJ2-2; perhaps D is TRBD1 or TRBD2 (7 bases each). From germline, CDR1 is SGHNT and CDR2 YYREEE (reference sequence). CDR3 length: 16 residues. CDR3 sequence reads: CASSLGPGGDTGKLFF. The DNA for the CDR3 is TGTGCCAGCAGCTTGGGGCCAGGGGGGGACACCGGGAAGCTGTTTTTT.

The chain recombines TRBV4-1 with TRBJ2-5, with TRBD1 as a possible D gene (5 bases). Trimming stripped 1 base from V and 7 bases from J, with 10 bases between. There are 13 residues in the CDR3. Germline V gene sequence: CDR1 MGHRA, CDR2 YSYEKL. CDR3 in amino acids: CASSQVLGVTQYF. CDR3 in DNA: TGCGCCAGCAGCCAAGTATTAGGGGTGACCCAGTACTTC.

The chain couples TRBV11-2 to TRBJ2-2; 9 bases match TRBD2. The CDR3 spans 16 residues. V trimming: 5 bases; J trimming: 3 bases; junction bases outside the gene matches: 7. From germline, CDR1 is SGHAT and CDR2 FQNNGV. As DNA, the CDR3 is TGTGCCAGCAGCGAGGCCGGGACTAGCTACACCGGGGAGCTGTTTTTT. Translated, it gives CASSEAGTSYTGELFF.